These 25 T cell receptor beta chains came from one sample sequenced in a study of tumor-infiltrating lymphocytes in primary liver carcinoma (dated by TCRdb to 2016 to 2017). Blood RNA was extracted from unsorted whole blood using TRIzol reagent, and germline DNA was obtained with the DNeasy Blood & Tissue kit. The run used an Illumina HiSeq 2500. TCRbeta-specific cDNA was reverse-transcribed from approximately 0.5 ug total RNA using a constant-region primer and ProtoScript II reverse transcriptase. The TCRbeta libraries were prepared through three rounds of nested multiplex PCR following a slightly modified ARM-PCR procedure. Multiplex TRBV1-TRBV30 forward primers and a Cbeta reverse primer were used in the first two PCR rounds, each of which was run for 9 to 11 cycles. TCRdb handled the public reads itself, with Q25 trimming in fastp and clone calling in MiXCR, and kept productive beta chains. Rows with one shared CDR3 protein collapse into an entry with the most common genes and DNA. This sample has about 200,000 distinct CDR3 sequences in its table, and about 65% of those were observed once. Jointly, the top ten make up roughly 6.8% of the sample.

What was sequenced was peripheral blood. The origin of the receptors is a woman between 55 and 75 years old with primary liver carcinoma and hepatitis B virus infection.

The CDR3 loop reads CAWSGQVNSPLHF. CDR3 DNA: TGTGCCTGGAGTGGGCAGGTCAATTCACCCCTCCACTTT. This rearrangement joins TRBV30 to TRBJ1-6; D is undetermined. Germline V lookup: CDR1 GTSNPN, CDR2 SVGIG (reference sequence). The CDR3 has 13 residues. Trimming took off 1 base at V and 7 bases at J, with 8 bases between the two ends.

This chain connects TRBV6-5 to TRBJ2-7; the D gene is possibly TRBD2 (6 bases). Trimming removed 9 bases at V and 4 bases at J, with 16 bases between. The CDR3 length is 13 residues. In germline, CDR1 is MNHEY, CDR2 SVGAGI. The CDR3 nucleotides are TGTGCCAGTAGACTAGTGGGAAGATACGAGCAGTACTTC. Its translation is CASRLVGRYEQYF.

Worth noting for this clonotype: With a much larger clone just one base away, this may be a read error. The CDR3 DNA is TGTGCCAGCAGCTTGGCGGCCCGGGAATGGCAAGAGACCCAGTACTTC. Translated, it gives CASSLAAREWQETQYF. V and J are TRBV5-6 and TRBJ2-5; weak D call: TRBD2 (5 bases). The CDR3 loop spans 16 amino acids. V lost 0 bases and J 2 bases, leaving 14 bases between the germline ends. Germline V gives CDR1 SGHDT, CDR2 YYEEEE.

The V call is TRBV28, the J call TRBJ1-1, with no clear D. Per germline, CDR1 MDHEN and CDR2 SYDVKM. V was pared by 8 bases and J by 0 bases, with 16 bases between. There are 15 residues in the CDR3. CDR3: CASARPGDVNTEAFF. CDR3 in DNA: TGTGCCAGCGCCCGCCCAGGAGACGTGAACACTGAAGCTTTCTTT.

This clonotype has more than one count but fewer than ten. This chain connects TRBV7-8 to TRBJ2-1, with no clear D. Germline V lookup: CDR1 SGHVS, CDR2 FQNEAQ. The CDR3 runs to 14 residues. V lost 5 bases and J lost 5, with 13 bases in between. CDR3 nucleotides: TGTGCCAGCAGCCCTCCTGGACGGGACAATGAGCAGTTCTTC. This codes for CASSPPGRDNEQFF.

This clonotype appeared a few times. Given a much more abundant clone one base away, this may be a read error. CDR3 DNA: TGTGCCAACAGTTTAAAATTCGGGGCAGAAGAGACCCAGTACTTC. This translates into CANSLKFGAEETQYF. The genes are TRBV12-3 or TRBV12-4 and TRBJ2-5; TRBD1 or TRBD2 may be the D gene (5 bases each). This CDR3 spans 15 amino acids.

Turning to this clonotype: A read error is possible here, since a much larger clone lies one base away. The rearrangement joins TRBV5-6 to TRBJ2-7; D possibly corresponds to TRBD2 (5 bases). Trimming left V 1 base short and J 6 bases short, with 17 bases between. This CDR3 has 15 amino acids. The germline V gene encodes CDR1 SGHDT and CDR2 YYEEEE. The chain's CDR3 is CASSLYKKVEGEQYF. CDR3 bases: TGTGCCAGCAGCTTGTATAAGAAAGTTGAGGGCGAGCAGTACTTC.

This clonotype has ten or more counts. The chain recombines TRBV11-3 with TRBJ2-1, with D possibly TRBD2 on 5 matching bases. The V gene's germline CDR1 is SGHNT and CDR2 YENEEA. Trimming shortened V by 2 bases and J by 4 bases, and 12 bases separated the two germline ends. This CDR3 has 15 residues. The chain's CDR3 is CASSLRLAVYNEQFF. CDR3 bases: TGTGCCAGCAGCTTACGCCTAGCCGTTTACAATGAGCAGTTCTTC. The whole variable domain, filled in from reference TRBV11-3 and TRBJ2-1, reads EAGVVQSPRYKIIEKKQPVAFWCNPISGHNTLYWYLQNLGQGPELLIRYENEEAVDDSQLPKDRFSAERLKGVDSTLKIQPAELGDSAVYLCASSLRLAVYNEQFFGPGTRLTVL.

As regards this clonotype: This may arise from a read error, as a much more abundant clone is one base away. The V gene is TRBV6-2 or TRBV6-3, the J gene TRBJ2-7; D might be TRBD2 (5 bases). Germline V gene lookup returns CDR1 MNHEY and CDR2 SVGEGT. CDR3 length: 16 amino acids. The ends were cut back, 2 bases at V and 1 base at J, with 15 bases in the middle. CDR3 nucleotides: TGTGCCAGCAGTTACGGTAGTAGCGAGACTTCCTACGAGCAGTACTTC. Encoded protein: CASSYGSSETSYEQYF.

A remark on this clonotype: A much bigger clone sits one base away, suggesting this may be a read error. This chain links TRBV6-6 with TRBJ1-2; no firm D call. CDR3 size: 14 residues. Trimming stripped 8 bases from V and 0 bases from J, with 13 bases between. Germline loops: CDR1 MNHNY, CDR2 SVGAGI (reference sequence). CDR3: CASDRNSSNYGYTF. CDR3 DNA: TGTGCCAGCGACCGGAACTCTTCTAACTATGGCTACACCTTC.

Turning to this clonotype: A read error may explain this, as a much larger clone is one base away. J is TRBJ2-1 and V is TRBV5-4; 9 nucleotides align to TRBD2. J gave up 5 bases and V 4 bases, and 7 bases lay outside the gene matches. Per the germline V gene, CDR1 is SGHNT and CDR2 is YYREEE (reference sequence). This CDR3 is 15 amino acids long. The DNA of the CDR3 is TGTGCCAGCAGCCCGGGACTAGCTTTAGACAATGAGCAGTTCTTC. This codes for CASSPGLALDNEQFF.

This clonotype came up many times. The chain employs TRBV6-6 and TRBJ1-2; maybe TRBD1 (5 bases). Germline-derived CDR1 and CDR2 are MNHNY and SVGAGI (reference sequence). Trimming left V 2 bases short and J 6 bases short, with 10 bases between. The CDR3 is made up of 13 amino acids. The CDR3: CASSYEQEDGYTF. The CDR3 coding sequence is TGTGCCAGCAGTTACGAACAGGAGGATGGCTACACCTTC.

This clonotype counts as large (0.1 to 1%). The genes are TRBV7-9 and TRBJ2-7; possible D gene TRBD2, 6 bases. CDR3 length: 15 amino acids. The germline CDR1 and CDR2 sequences are SEHNR and FQNEAQ (reference sequence). Deletions cut 0 bases from V and 2 bases from J, with 11 bases between. CDR3 sequence (DNA): TGTGCCAGCAGCTTAGCGGGGGGTTCTACCTACGAGCAGTACTTC. This encodes CASSLAGGSTYEQYF.

This clonotype was seen at least ten times. The chain combines TRBV29-1 with TRBJ2-5; possibly TRBD1 for D (6 bases). V was clipped by 7 bases and J by 4 bases, with 13 bases between them. Germline-derived CDR1 and CDR2 are SQVTM and ANQGSEA. The CDR3 runs to 12 residues. The CDR3 loop is CSGMDSGETQYF. The CDR3 DNA is TGCAGCGGTATGGACAGTGGAGAGACCCAGTACTTC. Using reference TRBV29-1 and TRBJ2-5 for the parts outside the CDR3, the full variable domain is SAVISQKPSRDICQRGTSLTIQCQVDSQVTMMFWYRQQPGQSLTLIATANQGSEATYESGFVIDKFPISRPNLTFSTLTVSNMSPEDSSIYLCSGMDSGETQYFGPGTRLLVL.

The V and J genes are TRBV11-3 and TRBJ2-7; possibly TRBD1 for D (5 bases). V was cut by 8 bases and J by 4 bases, with 24 bases left in between. There are 16 residues in the CDR3. CDR1 SGHNT and CDR2 YENEEA come from the germline V gene. CDR3 sequence reads: CASGLIRGTEPYEQYF. CDR3 nucleotide sequence: TGTGCCAGCGGCCTTATTAGGGGAACAGAGCCTTACGAGCAGTACTTC.

V is TRBV4-2 and J is TRBJ1-5; TRBD1 agrees at 7 bases. This CDR3 has 14 amino acids. Germline CDR1 LGHNA, CDR2 YNFKEQ. J was trimmed by 6 bases and V by 9 bases; bases with no gene match: 11. This CDR3 reads CASIPRQGSQPQHF. The CDR3 DNA follows: TGTGCCAGTATCCCCAGACAGGGCAGTCAGCCCCAGCATTTT.

This clonotype was seen just once. The chain uses TRBV28 and TRBJ1-2; no clear D. Trimming stripped 5 bases from V and 3 bases from J, with 10 bases between. The V gene's germline CDR1 is MDHEN and CDR2 SYDVKM. The CDR3 length is 13 residues. CDR3 coding DNA: TGTGCCAGCAGTCTCACCCCGGACTATGGCTACACCTTC. This gives the protein CASSLTPDYGYTF.

The chain combines TRBV24-1 with TRBJ2-7, with TRBD1 matching 7 bases. CDR1 KGHDR and CDR2 SFDVKD come from the germline V gene. The CDR3 is made up of 16 amino acids. J was trimmed by 5 bases and V by 6 bases; bases with no gene match: 15. The CDR3 sequence: CATSPNSTGAGHEQYF. As DNA, the CDR3 is TGTGCCACCAGTCCAAACTCCACAGGGGCCGGCCACGAGCAGTACTTC.

This clonotype was seen more than once but under ten times. CDR3 in amino acids: CASSFTSGRMKTQYF. In DNA, the CDR3 is TGTGCCAGCAGTTTTACTAGCGGGAGGATGAAGACCCAGTACTTC. The chain links TRBV28 to TRBJ2-5; 12 bases line up with TRBD2. Germline V gene data show CDR1 as MDHEN and CDR2 as SYDVKM. The CDR3 consists of 15 residues. Unmatched junction bases numbered 5, after V lost 3 bases and J lost 6 bases. Supplemented by reference TRBV28 and TRBJ2-5, the full variable domain reads DVKVTQSSRYLVKRTGEKVFLECVQDMDHENMFWYRQDPGLGLRLIYFSYDVKMKEKGDIPEGYSVSREKKERFSLILESASTNQTSMYLCASSFTSGRMKTQYFGPGTRLLVL.

Ten or more counts support this clonotype. The V gene is TRBV12-3 or TRBV12-4, the J gene TRBJ1-5, with unresolved D. This CDR3 is built from 15 residues. V was clipped by 2 bases and J by 2 bases, with 10 bases between them. CDR3 sequence: CASSLSLRGNQPQHF. The CDR3 DNA reads TGTGCCAGCAGTTTAAGTTTACGGGGCAATCAGCCCCAGCATTTT.

CDR3 amino acids: CASSEVGKEVYGYTF. CDR3 bases: TGTGCCAGCAGTGAAGTCGGAAAAGAGGTTTATGGCTACACCTTC. This rearrangement joins TRBV6-1 to TRBJ1-2; no clear D. The CDR3 totals 15 residues. Per germline, CDR1 MNHNS and CDR2 SASEGT. Trimming took 1 base from V and 5 from J, leaving 14 bases between them.

In regard to this clonotype: The junction departs from germline at one end; a sequencing error may be responsible. V and J are TRBV6-1 and TRBJ2-4; 10 nucleotides agree with TRBD2. The V gene's germline CDR1 is MNHNS and CDR2 SASEGT. CDR3 length: 17 amino acids. CDR3 bases: TGTGCCTGCAGTGAGGAATTAGCGGGAGGAGGGGGAAACATTCAGTACTTC. Residues: CACSEELAGGGGNIQYF.

Regarding this clonotype: This may be a read error: a much more frequent sequence differs by one nucleotide. The rearrangement links TRBV5-4 to TRBJ2-7; 7 bases fit TRBD1. The CDR3 length is 16 residues. From germline, CDR1 is SGHNT and CDR2 YYREEE (reference sequence). The DNA for the CDR3 is TGTGTCAGCAGGGACAGTGGCGTACCCGGAGGACGGGAGCAGTACTTC. Residues: CVSRDSGVPGGREQYF. The full variable domain, rest sourced from reference TRBV5-4 and TRBJ2-7, is ETGVTQSPTHLIKTRGQQVTLRCSSQSGHNTVSWYQQALGQGPQFIFQYYREEENGRGNFPPRFSGLQFPNYSSELNVNALELDDSALYLCVSRDSGVPGGREQYFGPGTRLTVT.

On this clonotype itself: A much larger clone is a single base away; this may be a read error. The rearrangement links TRBV6-2 or TRBV6-3 to TRBJ2-2; D not resolved. Germline CDR1 MNHEY, CDR2 SVGEGT. This CDR3 has 21 amino acids. CDR3 loop: CASSYSSLTPMASANAGELFF. CDR3 in DNA: TGTGCCAGCAGTTACTCATCTTTAACCCCTATGGCGAGCGCGAACGCCGGGGAGCTGTTTTTT.

This clonotype was counted at least ten times. The chain employs TRBV28 and TRBJ1-6; D unresolved. The CDR3 totals 12 residues. Germline lookup yields CDR1 MDHEN and CDR2 SYDVKM. The V gene lost 5 bases and the J gene lost 13 bases, with 12 bases spanning the gap. In DNA, the CDR3 is TGTGCCAGCAGTAACCAACGAGGCCCCCTCCACTTT. It codes for CASSNQRGPLHF.